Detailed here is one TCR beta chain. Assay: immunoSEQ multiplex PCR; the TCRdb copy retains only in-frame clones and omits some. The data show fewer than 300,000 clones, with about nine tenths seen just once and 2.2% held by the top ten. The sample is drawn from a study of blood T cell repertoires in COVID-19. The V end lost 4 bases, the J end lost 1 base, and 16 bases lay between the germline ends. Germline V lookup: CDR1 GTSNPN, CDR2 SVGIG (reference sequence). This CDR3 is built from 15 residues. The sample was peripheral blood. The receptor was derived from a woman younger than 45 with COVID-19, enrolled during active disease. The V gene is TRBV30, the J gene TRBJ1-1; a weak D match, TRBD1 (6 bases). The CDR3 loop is CAWISPRGANTEAFF. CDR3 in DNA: TGTGCCTGGATCAGCCCCCGGGGGGCGAACACTGAAGCTTTCTTT.